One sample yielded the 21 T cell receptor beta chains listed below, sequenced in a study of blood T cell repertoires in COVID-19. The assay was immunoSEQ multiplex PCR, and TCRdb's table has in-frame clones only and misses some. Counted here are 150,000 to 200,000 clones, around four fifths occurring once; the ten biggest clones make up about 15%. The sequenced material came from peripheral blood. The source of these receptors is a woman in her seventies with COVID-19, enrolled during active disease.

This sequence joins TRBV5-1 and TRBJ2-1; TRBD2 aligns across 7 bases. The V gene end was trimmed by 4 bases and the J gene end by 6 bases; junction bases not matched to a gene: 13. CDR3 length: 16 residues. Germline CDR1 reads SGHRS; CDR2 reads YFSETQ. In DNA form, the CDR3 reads TGCGCCAGCAGCAGTAACAACGGCGGGGGTGGCAATGAGCAGTTCTTC. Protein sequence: CASSSNNGGGGNEQFF.

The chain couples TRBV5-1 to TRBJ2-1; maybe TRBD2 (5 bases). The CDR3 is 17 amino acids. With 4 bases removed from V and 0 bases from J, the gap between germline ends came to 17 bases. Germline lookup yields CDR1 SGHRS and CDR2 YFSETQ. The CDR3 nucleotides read TGCGCCAGCAGCCCCGGGGTGGGGTCCATCTCCTACAATGAGCAGTTCTTC. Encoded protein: CASSPGVGSISYNEQFF.

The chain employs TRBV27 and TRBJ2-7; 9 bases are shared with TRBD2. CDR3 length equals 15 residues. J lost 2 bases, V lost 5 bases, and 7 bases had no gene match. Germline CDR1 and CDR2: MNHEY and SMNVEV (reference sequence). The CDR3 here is CASSPRAGGTYEQYF. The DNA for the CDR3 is TGTGCCAGCAGTCCCAGGGCGGGGGGGACCTACGAGCAGTACTTC.

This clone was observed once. CDR3 residues: CASSITGGTEAFF. The CDR3 DNA follows: TGCGCCAGCAGCATTACAGGGGGCACTGAAGCTTTCTTT. The V call is TRBV5-1, the J call TRBJ1-1; 8 positions agree with TRBD1. J gave up 4 bases and V 4 bases, and 3 bases lay outside the gene matches. This CDR3 contains 13 residues. Germline V gene data show CDR1 as SGHRS and CDR2 as YFSETQ. The full variable domain, rest sourced from reference TRBV5-1 and TRBJ1-1, is KAGVTQTPRYLIKTRGQQVTLSCSPISGHRSVSWYQQTPGQGLQFLFEYFSETQRNKGNFPGRFSGRQFSNSRSEMNVSTLELGDSALYLCASSITGGTEAFFGQGTRLTVV.

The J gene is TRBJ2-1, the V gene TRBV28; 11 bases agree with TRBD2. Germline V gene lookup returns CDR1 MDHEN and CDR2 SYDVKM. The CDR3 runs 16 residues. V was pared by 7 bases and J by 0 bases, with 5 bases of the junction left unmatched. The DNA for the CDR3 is TGTGCCAGCATGACTAGCGGGATCAGCTCCTACAATGAGCAGTTCTTC. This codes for CASMTSGISSYNEQFF.

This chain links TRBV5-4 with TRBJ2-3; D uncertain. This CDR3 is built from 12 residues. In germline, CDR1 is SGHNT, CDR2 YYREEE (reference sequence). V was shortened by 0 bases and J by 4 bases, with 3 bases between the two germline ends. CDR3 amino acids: CASSLASDTQYF. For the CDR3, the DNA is TGTGCCAGCAGCTTGGCGTCAGATACGCAGTATTTT.

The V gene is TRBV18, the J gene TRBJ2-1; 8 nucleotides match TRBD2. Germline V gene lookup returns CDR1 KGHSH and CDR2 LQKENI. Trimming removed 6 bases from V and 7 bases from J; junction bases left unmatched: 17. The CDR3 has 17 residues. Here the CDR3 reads CASSPGAGGGRRNEQFF. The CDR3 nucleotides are TGTGCCAGCTCGCCGGGCGCGGGGGGCGGGAGAAGAAATGAGCAGTTCTTC.

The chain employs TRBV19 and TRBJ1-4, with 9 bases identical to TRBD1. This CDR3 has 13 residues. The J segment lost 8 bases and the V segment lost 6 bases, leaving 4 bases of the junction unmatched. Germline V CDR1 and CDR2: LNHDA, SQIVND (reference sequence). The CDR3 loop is CASRRDREEKLFF. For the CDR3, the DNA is TGTGCCAGTAGAAGGGACAGGGAAGAAAAACTGTTTTTT.

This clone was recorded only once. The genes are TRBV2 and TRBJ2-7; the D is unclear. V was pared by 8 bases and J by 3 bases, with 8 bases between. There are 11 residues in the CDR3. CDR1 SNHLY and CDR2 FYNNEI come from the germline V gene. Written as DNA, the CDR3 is TGTGCCAGCGGCACGAACTACGAGCAGTACTTC. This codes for CASGTNYEQYF.

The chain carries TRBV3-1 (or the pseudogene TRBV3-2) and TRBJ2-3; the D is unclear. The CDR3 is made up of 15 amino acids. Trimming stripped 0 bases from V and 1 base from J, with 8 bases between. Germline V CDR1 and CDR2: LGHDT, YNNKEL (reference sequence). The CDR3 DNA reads TGTGCCAGCAGCCAAGAGGTGACTCGCACAGATACGCAGTATTTT. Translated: CASSQEVTRTDTQYF.

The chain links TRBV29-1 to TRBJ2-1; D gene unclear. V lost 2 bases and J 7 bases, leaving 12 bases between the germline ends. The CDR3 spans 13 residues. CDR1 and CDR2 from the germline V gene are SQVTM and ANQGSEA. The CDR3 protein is CSVEPPRGNEQFF. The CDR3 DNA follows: TGCAGCGTTGAACCGCCGAGAGGAAATGAGCAGTTCTTC.

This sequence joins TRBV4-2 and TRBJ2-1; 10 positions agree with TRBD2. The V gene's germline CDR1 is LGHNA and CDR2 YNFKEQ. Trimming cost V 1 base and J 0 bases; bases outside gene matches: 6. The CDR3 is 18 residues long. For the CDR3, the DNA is TGTGCCAGCAGCCAAGCCCGGACTAGCGGAAGCTCCTACAATGAGCAGTTCTTC. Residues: CASSQARTSGSSYNEQFF.

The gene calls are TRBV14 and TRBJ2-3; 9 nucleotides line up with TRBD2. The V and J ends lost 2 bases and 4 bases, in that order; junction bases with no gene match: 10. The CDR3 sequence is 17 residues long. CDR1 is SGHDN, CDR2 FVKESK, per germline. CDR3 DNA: TGTGCCAGCAGCCAACTGTCCGGCGGGGGGGCCCCAGATACGCAGTATTTT. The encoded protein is CASSQLSGGGAPDTQYF.

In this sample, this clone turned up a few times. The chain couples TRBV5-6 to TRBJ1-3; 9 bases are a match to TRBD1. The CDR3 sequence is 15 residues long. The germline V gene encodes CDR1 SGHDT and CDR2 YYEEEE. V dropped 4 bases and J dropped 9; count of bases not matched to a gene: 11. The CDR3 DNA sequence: TGTGCCAGCAGCCCGGGACAGGGTGGAAGATCCACCATATATTTT. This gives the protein CASSPGQGGRSTIYF.

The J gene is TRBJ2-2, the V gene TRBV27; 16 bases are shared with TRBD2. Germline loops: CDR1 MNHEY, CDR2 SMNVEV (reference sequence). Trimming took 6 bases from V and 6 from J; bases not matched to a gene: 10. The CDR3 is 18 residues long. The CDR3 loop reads CASRQIVGLAGGAGELFF. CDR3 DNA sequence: TGTGCCAGCAGGCAAATCGTGGGACTAGCGGGAGGGGCCGGGGAGCTGTTTTTT.

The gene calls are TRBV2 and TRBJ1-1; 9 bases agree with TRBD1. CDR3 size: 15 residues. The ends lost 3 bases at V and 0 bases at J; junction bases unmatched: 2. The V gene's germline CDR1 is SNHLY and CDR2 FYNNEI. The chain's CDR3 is CASSEGDRVNTEAFF. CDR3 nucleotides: TGTGCCAGCAGTGAGGGGGACAGGGTGAACACTGAAGCTTTCTTT.

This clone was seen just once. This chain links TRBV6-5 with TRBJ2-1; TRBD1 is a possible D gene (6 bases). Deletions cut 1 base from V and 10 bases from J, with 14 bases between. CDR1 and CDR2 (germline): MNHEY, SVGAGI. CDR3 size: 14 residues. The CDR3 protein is CASSYLGQLDEQFF. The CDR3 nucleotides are TGTGCCAGCAGTTACTTGGGACAACTCGACGAGCAGTTCTTC.

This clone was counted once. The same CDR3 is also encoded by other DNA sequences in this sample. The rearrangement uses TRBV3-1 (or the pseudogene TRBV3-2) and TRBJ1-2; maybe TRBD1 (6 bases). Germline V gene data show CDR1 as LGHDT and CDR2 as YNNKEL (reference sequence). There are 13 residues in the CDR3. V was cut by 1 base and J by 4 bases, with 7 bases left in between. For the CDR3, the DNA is TGTGCCAGCAGCCAAGGGACAGCCTATGGCTACACCTTC. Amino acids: CASSQGTAYGYTF.

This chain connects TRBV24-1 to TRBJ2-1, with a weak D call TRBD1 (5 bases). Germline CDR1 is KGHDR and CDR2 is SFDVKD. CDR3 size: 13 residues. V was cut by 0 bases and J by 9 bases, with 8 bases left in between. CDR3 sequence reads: CATSDLQGGEQFF. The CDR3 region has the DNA TGTGCCACCAGTGATTTGCAGGGTGGTGAGCAGTTCTTC.

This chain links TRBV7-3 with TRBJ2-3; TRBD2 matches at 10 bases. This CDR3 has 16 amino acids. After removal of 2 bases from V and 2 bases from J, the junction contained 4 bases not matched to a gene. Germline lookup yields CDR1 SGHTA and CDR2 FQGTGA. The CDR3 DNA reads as TGTGCCAGCAGCTTAGTCCTAGCGGGGGTCACAGATACGCAGTATTTT. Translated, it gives CASSLVLAGVTDTQYF.

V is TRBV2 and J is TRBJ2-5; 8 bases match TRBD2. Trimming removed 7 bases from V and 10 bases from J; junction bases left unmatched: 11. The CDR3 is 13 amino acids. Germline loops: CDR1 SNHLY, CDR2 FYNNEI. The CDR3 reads CASTGGVGLGQYF. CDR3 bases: TGTGCCAGCACGGGGGGGGTTGGACTGGGCCAGTACTTC. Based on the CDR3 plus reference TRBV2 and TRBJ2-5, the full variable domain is EPEVTQTPSHQVTQMGQEVILRCVPISNHLYFYWYRQILGQKVEFLVSFYNNEISEKSEIFDDQFSVERPDGSNFTLKIRSTKLEDSAMYFCASTGGVGLGQYFGPGTRLLVL.